This T cell receptor beta chain emerged from a study of OX40 agonist ivuxolimab in advanced cancers. Findings of the study overall: Expanded clones were, on average, more numerous in CD8+ T cells than in CD4+.

Data came from immunoSEQ multiplex PCR; TCRdb stores just in-frame clones and leaves some out. Here the sample spans 25,000 to 30,000 clones, around 87% being singletons. With respect to this clone: Its antigen is not identified.

Trimming took off 8 bases at V and 1 base at J, with 8 bases between the two ends. The CDR3 is made up of 12 amino acids. Germline V lookup: CDR1 WSHSY, CDR2 SAAADI. Source: CD4+ or CD8+ T cells sorted from blood, taken in a trial of the OX40 agonist ivuxolimab. This TCR was recovered from an adult with an advanced solid tumor such as melanoma, head and neck, liver or kidney cancer. The V call is TRBV10-2, the J call TRBJ2-5; tentative D call: TRBD2 (6 bases). CDR3 residues: CASRDFQETQYF. The CDR3 DNA follows: TGCGCCAGCCGGGACTTCCAAGAGACCCAGTACTTC.